This entry concerns a single T cell receptor beta chain. The antigen is unknown. The sample originates from a study of OX40 agonist ivuxolimab in advanced cancers. The study's findings and limits: Low levels of normalized T-cell clonal expansion also appeared in some nonresponders.

Data came from immunoSEQ multiplex PCR; TCRdb stores just in-frame clones and leaves some out. The table records some 16,000 clones, about 81% of them present only once. V shed 3 bases and J shed 5 bases, with 17 bases lying between them. CDR3 length equals 15 residues. Germline lookup yields CDR1 SGDLS and CDR2 YYNGEE. Sequences were derived from CD4+ or CD8+ T cells sorted from blood, sampled in a trial of the OX40 agonist ivuxolimab. This chain connects TRBV9 to TRBJ2-5, with a weak D call TRBD2 (7 bases). The receptor was derived from an adult with an advanced solid tumor such as melanoma, head and neck, liver or kidney cancer. CDR3 in amino acids: CASSASRGAGETQYF. The CDR3 DNA is TGTGCCAGCAGCGCCTCTCGGGGGGCTGGTGAGACCCAGTACTTC.